This TCR beta chain was recovered during a study of shared clonotypes between healthy human individuals. Comments on this clone: Its antigen remains unidentified.

Method: immunoSEQ multiplex PCR; TCRdb's copy keeps in-frame clones and lacks some. The sample records about 2.1 million clones, roughly 91% being singletons. Germline CDR1 SGDLS, CDR2 YYNGEE. V shed 4 bases and J shed 3 bases, with 18 bases lying between them. The CDR3 is 16 amino acids. Study-wide results and caveats: Blood was the only sampled material, and tissue repertoires likely differ.

CD45RO negativity and positive selection for CCR7 defined naive CD8 cells, a population that excluded terminally differentiated effector memory CD45RA+ cells. The sequenced material came from naive CD8+ T cells from PBMCs. The chain is built from TRBV9 and TRBJ2-3; no definite D call. This TCR was recovered from a man in his late teens or twenties in good health. Some clones in this sample may be carry-over from other donors' samples. CDR3 nucleotide sequence: TGTGCCAGCAGCACCCCTAAGGCACAGACTACAGATACGCAGTATTTT. The encoded protein is CASSTPKAQTTDTQYF.